The entry below describes one T cell receptor (beta chain). The data originate from a study of shared clonotypes between healthy human individuals. Method: immunoSEQ multiplex PCR; TCRdb's copy keeps in-frame clones and lacks some. Of roughly 680,000 clones in the sample, around 77% are singletons; the top ten hold approximately 1.8%. V trimming: 3 bases; J trimming: 5 bases; junction bases outside the gene matches: 9. Germline V gene lookup returns CDR1 SGHDT and CDR2 YYEEEE. This CDR3 contains 15 residues. The chain has TRBV5-6 and TRBJ2-5, with 8 positions matching TRBD2. This sequence originates from a woman under 40 in good health. The sequenced material came from memory CD4+ T cells sorted from blood. Indicated subset: CD45RA-negative fraction. The CDR3 DNA reads as TGTGCCAGCAGCTCAGCCAGCGGGAGTTTGGAGACCCAGTACTTC. It is translated as CASSSASGSLETQYF.